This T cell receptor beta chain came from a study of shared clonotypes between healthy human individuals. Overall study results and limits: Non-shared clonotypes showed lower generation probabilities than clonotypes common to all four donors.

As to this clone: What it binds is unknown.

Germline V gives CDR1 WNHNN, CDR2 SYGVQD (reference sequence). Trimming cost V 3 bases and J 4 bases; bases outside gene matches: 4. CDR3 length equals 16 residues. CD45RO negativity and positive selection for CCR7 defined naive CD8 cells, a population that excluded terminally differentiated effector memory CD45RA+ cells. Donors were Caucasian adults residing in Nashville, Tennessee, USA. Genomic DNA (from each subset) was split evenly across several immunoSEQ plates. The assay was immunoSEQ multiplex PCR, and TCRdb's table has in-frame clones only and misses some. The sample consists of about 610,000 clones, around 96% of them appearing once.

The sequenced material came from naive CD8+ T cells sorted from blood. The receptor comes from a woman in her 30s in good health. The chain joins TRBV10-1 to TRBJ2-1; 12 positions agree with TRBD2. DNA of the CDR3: TGCGCCAGCAGTGAAACTAGCGGGAGGCCTTACAATGAGCAGTTCTTC. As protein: CASSETSGRPYNEQFF.